Below, 32 T cell receptor beta chains from the same sample are listed, as sequenced in a study of T cell responses to AZD1222 COVID-19 vaccine. The table came from immunoSEQ multiplex PCR; TCRdb's copy has only in-frame clones and leaves some out. The sample includes fewer than 90,000 clones, nearly 90% of them seen just once. The sample was peripheral blood, taken on day 0 of AZD1222 vaccination. These receptors were obtained from an adult in good health.

The chain carries TRBV7-2 and TRBJ2-7; TRBD1 or TRBD2 may be the D gene (5 bases each). CDR3 length: 14 amino acids. V lost 5 bases, J lost 4 bases, and 15 bases lay in between. Germline V gene data show CDR1 as SGHTA and CDR2 as FQGNSA. As DNA, the CDR3 is TGTGCCAGCAGCCGGTGGGGGAGTGGTTACGAGCAGTACTTC. Translated, it gives CASSRWGSGYEQYF.

This rearrangement joins TRBV9 to TRBJ2-1; D is undetermined. The CDR3 is 15 residues long. The ends were cut back, 3 bases at V and 0 bases at J, with 10 bases in the middle. The germline gives CDR1 SGDLS, CDR2 YYNGEE. The CDR3 nucleotides read TGTGCCAGCAGCGCCCAGACGAGCTCCTACAATGAGCAGTTCTTC. Amino acids: CASSAQTSSYNEQFF.

V gene TRBV30 combines with J gene TRBJ1-3; D possibly corresponds to TRBD1 (6 bases). Trimming left V 3 bases short and J 4 bases short, with 13 bases between. Per the germline V gene, CDR1 is GTSNPN and CDR2 is SVGIG (reference sequence). The length of the CDR3 is 14 residues. The CDR3 here is CAWSRGLGGNTIYF. Here the CDR3 DNA reads TGTGCCTGGAGCAGGGGTCTAGGAGGAAACACCATATATTTT. The full variable domain, its missing parts supplied by reference TRBV30 and TRBJ1-3, is SQTIHQWPATLVQPVGSPLSLECTVEGTSNPNLYWYRQAAGRGLQLLFYSVGIGQISSEVPQNLSASRPQDRQFILSSKKLLLSDSGFYLCAWSRGLGGNTIYFGEGSWLTVV.

J is TRBJ1-4 and V is TRBV28; 8 nucleotides match TRBD1. CDR3 length: 15 residues. Germline CDR1 and CDR2: MDHEN and SYDVKM. Trimming cost V 4 bases and J 3 bases; bases outside gene matches: 4. The CDR3 DNA reads TGTGCCAGCAGTTCGACAGGGGAGTCTAATGAAAAACTGTTTTTT. Encoded protein: CASSSTGESNEKLFF.

The chain has TRBV7-2 and TRBJ1-6, with 7 bases matching TRBD1. Germline V gene sequence: CDR1 SGHTA, CDR2 FQGNSA. The ends lost 5 bases at V and 5 bases at J; junction bases unmatched: 9. This CDR3 is built from 16 residues. This CDR3 is CASSPGDSRHNSPLHF. In nucleotides, the CDR3 is TGTGCCAGCAGCCCCGGGGACAGCCGGCATAATTCACCCCTCCACTTT.

Written as DNA, the CDR3 is TGTGCCAACGAGTGTCGTTCCTACGAGCAGTACGTC. It yields the protein CANECRSYEQYV. The chain combines TRBV7-9 with TRBJ2-7; D ambiguous. Germline CDR1 is SEHNR and CDR2 is FQNEAQ (reference sequence). V was shortened by 10 bases and J by 1 base, with 11 bases between the two germline ends. CDR3 length: 12 amino acids.

The chain employs TRBV28 and TRBJ2-7; the match to TRBD1 covers 9 bases. CDR1 is MDHEN, CDR2 SYDVKM, per germline. V lost 5 bases and J lost 7; bases outside the gene matches: 6. CDR3 length: 13 amino acids. CDR3 nucleotides: TGTGCCAGCAGTCTAGGGACAGGGTGGGAGCAGTACTTC. It is translated as CASSLGTGWEQYF.

Only one count was recorded for this clone. CDR3 DNA: TGTGCCAGCAGCTTAGGGGGTCCCATCACAGATACGCAGTATTTT. Translation gives CASSLGGPITDTQYF. The genes are TRBV11-2 and TRBJ2-3; D unclear. The CDR3 runs to 15 residues. V was clipped by 1 base and J by 2 bases, with 10 bases between them. CDR1 is SGHAT, CDR2 FQNNGV, per germline.

The chain is built from TRBV28 and TRBJ2-1; D may be TRBD2 (7 bases). Trimming stripped 10 bases from V and 5 bases from J, with 18 bases between. The CDR3 consists of 14 residues. Germline CDR1 and CDR2: MDHEN and SYDVKM. CDR3 residues: CATLGGADNNEQFF. The CDR3 nucleotides read TGTGCCACTCTGGGGGGGGCGGACAACAATGAGCAGTTCTTC.

The chain combines TRBV29-1 with TRBJ1-1; tentative D call: TRBD1 (5 bases). The CDR3 is 13 residues long. The germline V gene encodes CDR1 SQVTM and CDR2 ANQGSEA. V lost 4 bases and J lost 0, with 9 bases in between. The CDR3 here is CSVAADMNTEAFF. CDR3 coding DNA: TGCAGCGTTGCGGCGGACATGAACACTGAAGCTTTCTTT.

This chain links TRBV27 with TRBJ2-7; 8 bases align to TRBD1. This CDR3 is 15 amino acids long. CDR1 is MNHEY and CDR2 is SMNVEV in the germline V gene (reference sequence). The trim removed 6 bases at V and 4 bases at J, leaving 11 bases unmatched. The CDR3 loop is CASRRSVTGGYEQYF. CDR3 nucleotide sequence: TGTGCCAGCAGAAGAAGCGTAACAGGGGGGTACGAGCAGTACTTC.

The chain uses TRBV15 and TRBJ1-6, with 10 nucleotides matching TRBD1. Per germline, CDR1 LNHNV and CDR2 YYDKDF (reference sequence). The CDR3 has 16 residues. V gave up 3 bases and J gave up 5 bases; unmatched junction bases: 4. In DNA form, the CDR3 reads TGTGCCACCAGCAGCCGACAGGGGGCAGATAATTCACCCCTCCACTTT. Protein: CATSSRQGADNSPLHF.

The CDR3 spells CASSVVGGSNEQFF. Here the CDR3 DNA reads TGTGCCAGCAGCGTAGTGGGGGGGAGCAATGAGCAGTTCTTC. The chain employs TRBV9 and TRBJ2-1; 7 bases are a match to TRBD2. The CDR3 runs to 14 residues. Germline CDR1 is SGDLS and CDR2 is YYNGEE. The junction had 3 bases not matched to a gene; V was cut back by 0 bases and J by 6 bases. Full variable domain (missing parts from reference TRBV9 and TRBJ2-1): DSGVTQTPKHLITATGQRVTLRCSPRSGDLSVYWYQQSLDQGLQFLIQYYNGEERAKGNILERFSAQQFPDLHSELNLSSLELGDSALYFCASSVVGGSNEQFFGPGTRLTVL.

This clone was seen once. This chain connects TRBV7-2 to TRBJ2-3; D perhaps matches TRBD2 (5 bases). CDR3 length: 14 amino acids. The germline V gene encodes CDR1 SGHTA and CDR2 FQGNSA. V shed 4 bases and J shed 14 bases, with 22 bases lying between them. In DNA form, the CDR3 reads TGTGCCAGCAGCTCGGAATTGATAGCGCCATACTGGTATTTT. Its protein is CASSSELIAPYWYF.

The gene calls are TRBV25-1 and TRBJ2-3; unclear D gene. The CDR3 is 13 amino acids. V lost 7 bases and J lost 5, with 13 bases in between. CDR1 is MGHDK and CDR2 is SYGVNS in the germline V gene. This CDR3 is CASIGPVGDTQYF. The CDR3 region has the DNA TGTGCCAGCATCGGCCCCGTGGGAGATACGCAGTATTTT.

The CDR3 DNA reads as TGTGCCAGCAGCTCGGACAGAAACACCGGGGAGCTGTTTTTT. It codes for CASSSDRNTGELFF. V and J are TRBV7-3 and TRBJ2-2; possible D gene TRBD1, 6 bases. V was trimmed by 4 bases and J by 2 bases, leaving 8 bases between them. The CDR3 covers 14 residues. Germline-derived CDR1 and CDR2 are SGHTA and FQGTGA.

Only one count was recorded for this clone. The V call is TRBV7-9, the J call TRBJ2-1; D possibly corresponds to TRBD2 (7 bases). The germline CDR1 and CDR2 sequences are SEHNR and FQNEAQ (reference sequence). CDR3 length equals 16 residues. With 3 bases removed from V and 4 bases from J, the gap between germline ends came to 16 bases. The CDR3 is CASSFKRGAGYNEQFF. In DNA form, the CDR3 reads TGTGCCAGCAGCTTCAAACGGGGGGCAGGGTACAATGAGCAGTTCTTC.

The chain employs TRBV28 and TRBJ2-1, with D perhaps matching TRBD2 (5 bases). This CDR3 is 14 amino acids long. V was cut by 6 bases and J by 3 bases, with 12 bases left in between. Germline values: CDR1 MDHEN, CDR2 SYDVKM. The chain's CDR3 is CASRLRRDYNEQFF. In DNA form, the CDR3 reads TGTGCCAGCAGACTCCGCCGGGACTACAATGAGCAGTTCTTC. The full variable domain, its missing parts supplied by reference TRBV28 and TRBJ2-1, is DVKVTQSSRYLVKRTGEKVFLECVQDMDHENMFWYRQDPGLGLRLIYFSYDVKMKEKGDIPEGYSVSREKKERFSLILESASTNQTSMYLCASRLRRDYNEQFFGPGTRLTVL.

V gene TRBV27 combines with J gene TRBJ1-2; possible D gene TRBD1, 5 bases. Trimming pared 6 bases from V and 7 bases from J, leaving 21 bases between. The CDR3 covers 15 residues. The V gene's germline CDR1 is MNHEY and CDR2 SMNVEV (reference sequence). For the CDR3, the DNA is TGTGCCAGCAGCGGCGGTGGTTCAGGGATAGGTGGCTACACCTTC. Amino acids: CASSGGGSGIGGYTF.

The chain couples TRBV12-3 or TRBV12-4 to TRBJ2-3; 7 bases map to TRBD2. V was pared by 6 bases and J by 3 bases, with 3 bases of the junction left unmatched. The CDR3 consists of 13 residues. CDR3 sequence: CASRGGDTDTQYF. CDR3 DNA sequence: TGTGCCAGCAGGGGGGGGGATACAGATACGCAGTATTTT.

The V and J genes are TRBV18 and TRBJ2-7, with 7 positions matching TRBD2. Trimming took 3 bases from V and 4 from J; bases not matched to a gene: 6. This CDR3 is built from 14 residues. CDR1 KGHSH and CDR2 LQKENI come from the germline V gene. Here the CDR3 DNA reads TGTGCCAGCTCACCCGGGCTAGCGGAGTACGAGCAGTACTTC. It codes for CASSPGLAEYEQYF.

This clone came up once. The chain combines TRBV3-1 (or the pseudogene TRBV3-2) with TRBJ1-3, with no clear D. CDR1 is LGHDT, CDR2 YNNKEL, per germline (reference sequence). V shed 4 bases and J shed 0 bases, with 10 bases lying between them. CDR3 length equals 15 residues. The CDR3 reads CASSLLPDSGNTIYF. DNA for the CDR3: TGTGCCAGCAGCCTCCTCCCGGACTCTGGAAACACCATATATTTT.

The chain links TRBV6-5 to TRBJ2-6; unclear D gene. This CDR3 region has 14 residues. Germline-derived CDR1 and CDR2 are MNHEY and SVGAGI. Trimming stripped 10 bases from V and 2 bases from J, with 12 bases between. This CDR3 reads CATVKLTGANVLTF. CDR3 bases: TGTGCCACCGTTAAACTCACTGGGGCCAACGTCCTGACTTTC.

This chain connects TRBV5-4 to TRBJ1-6, with D possibly being TRBD1 (6 bases). Deletions cut 0 bases from V and 10 bases from J, with 17 bases between. The germline V gene encodes CDR1 SGHNT and CDR2 YYREEE (reference sequence). This CDR3 is 16 amino acids long. CDR3 in amino acids: CASSLDSGRGKSPLHF. DNA of the CDR3: TGTGCCAGCAGCTTGGATTCGGGCAGGGGAAAATCACCCCTCCACTTT. Full variable domain (outside the CDR3, taken from reference TRBV5-4 and TRBJ1-6): ETGVTQSPTHLIKTRGQQVTLRCSSQSGHNTVSWYQQALGQGPQFIFQYYREEENGRGNFPPRFSGLQFPNYSSELNVNALELDDSALYLCASSLDSGRGKSPLHFGNGTRLTVT.

J is TRBJ1-1 and V is TRBV2, with D uncertain. V was pared by 3 bases and J by 5 bases, with 7 bases between. This CDR3 spans 12 amino acids. Germline V CDR1 and CDR2: SNHLY, FYNNEI. CDR3 protein: CASSDLVTEAFF. CDR3 nucleotide sequence: TGTGCCAGCAGTGATCTGGTGACTGAAGCTTTCTTT.

In its sample, this clone was seen once. The rearrangement uses TRBV7-8 and TRBJ2-7, with 9 nucleotides matching TRBD1. CDR1 is SGHVS, CDR2 FQNEAQ, per germline. V lost 5 bases, J lost 2 bases, and 7 bases stayed unmatched. The CDR3 is 15 amino acids. The CDR3 DNA sequence: TGTGCCAGCAGCGGGTGGGGGACAGGGCCCTACGAGCAGTACGTC. It translates to CASSGWGTGPYEQYV.

This clone was detected only a few times. J is TRBJ2-1 and V is TRBV10-3, with D possibly being TRBD2 (6 bases). The CDR3 has 15 amino acids. Germline loops: CDR1 ENHRY, CDR2 SYGVKD. V lost 10 bases and J 7 bases, leaving 23 bases between the germline ends. The CDR3 sequence is CATRPREKSFNEQFF. In nucleotides, the CDR3 is TGTGCCACCCGTCCCCGGGAGAAGAGCTTTAATGAGCAGTTCTTC.

This clone was seen once. This chain links TRBV4-1 with TRBJ2-7; 9 bases line up with TRBD1. The V gene end was trimmed by 3 bases and the J gene end by 5 bases; junction bases not matched to a gene: 8. Per germline, CDR1 MGHRA and CDR2 YSYEKL. The length of the CDR3 is 15 residues. The CDR3 is CASSHRQGVENEQYF. The DNA of the CDR3 is TGCGCCAGCAGCCATAGACAGGGGGTTGAAAACGAGCAGTACTTC.

The chain joins TRBV28 to TRBJ1-1; D is possibly TRBD1 (6 bases). CDR1 is MDHEN and CDR2 is SYDVKM in the germline V gene. Trimming took off 2 bases at V and 7 bases at J, with 14 bases between the two ends. This CDR3 is 14 amino acids long. This chain's CDR3 is CASSLVTGYREAFF. CDR3 bases: TGTGCCAGCAGTTTAGTTACAGGGTACCGTGAAGCTTTCTTT.

The V call is TRBV9, the J call TRBJ2-7; D unresolved. Germline lookup yields CDR1 SGDLS and CDR2 YYNGEE. The CDR3 spans 16 residues. V lost 0 bases to trimming and J lost 6 bases, with 19 bases between them. CDR3 protein: CASSVGNPRQVSEQYF. CDR3 bases: TGTGCCAGCAGCGTAGGGAATCCCCGACAAGTCTCCGAGCAGTACTTC.

The chain links TRBV25-1 to TRBJ1-6; the D gene is possibly TRBD1 (5 bases). Trimming stripped 3 bases from V and 9 bases from J, with 15 bases between. In germline, CDR1 is MGHDK, CDR2 SYGVNS. The CDR3 length is 15 residues. CDR3 region: CASSEDGGRGSPLHF. The CDR3 nucleotides read TGTGCCAGCAGTGAGGACGGGGGACGTGGTTCACCCCTCCACTTT.

The V gene is TRBV5-1, the J gene TRBJ2-5; 7 bases fit TRBD1. CDR3 size: 14 residues. J gave up 5 bases and V 2 bases, and 6 bases lay outside the gene matches. Germline lookup yields CDR1 SGHRS and CDR2 YFSETQ. The CDR3 sequence is CASSLLGGEETQYF. The CDR3 DNA follows: TGCGCCAGCAGCTTACTAGGGGGCGAGGAGACCCAGTACTTC.